This paragraph covers one T cell receptor beta chain sequence. Every donor gave roughly 9.2 milliliters of peripheral blood. Every sample yielded at least 6.5 million isolated PBMCs. The CDR3 has 13 residues. The germline V gene has CDR1 SGHTA and CDR2 FQGNSA. J gave up 6 bases and V 8 bases, and 7 bases lay outside the gene matches. The use of a sample-barcoded 5' primer and a J-beta primer mix characterized a second PCR of about 6 to 11 cycles. Each of the cDNA molecules was tagged by a template-switch adaptor with 12 random nucleotides. Sequencing of every sample gave 3 million or more CDR3-containing paired-end reads. Using its own MiXCR run on the 5' RACE reads, TCRdb lists one record per CDR3 protein. Among about 690,000 distinct CDR3 sequences listed, 40% to 50% were seen once. These data come from a study of blood T cells in healthy people across ages.

This TCR came from an elderly man in good health. J is TRBJ2-7 and V is TRBV7-2; 10 bases are shared with TRBD2. The sequenced sample was blood. CDR3 region: CASLTLAGAEQYF. For the CDR3, the DNA is TGTGCCAGCCTAACCCTAGCGGGGGCCGAGCAGTACTTC. The full variable domain, its missing parts supplied by reference TRBV7-2 and TRBJ2-7, is GAGVSQSPSNKVTEKGKDVELRCDPISGHTALYWYRQSLGQGLEFLIYFQGNSAPDKSGLPSDRFSAERTGGSVSTLTIQRTQQEDSAVYLCASLTLAGAEQYFGPGTRLTVT.